Below are 25 T cell receptor beta chains sequenced from a single sample in a study of PD-1 blockade in classical Hodgkin lymphoma. Profiling relied on immunoSEQ multiplex PCR, and the TCRdb table lists in-frame clones only, not all of them. The sample records fewer than 15,000 clones, roughly 86% being singletons. With no exception, relapse followed autologous stem cell transplantation in all patients, and brentuximab vedotin exposure varied. The specimen comprised peripheral blood mononuclear cells (PBMCs), sampled at baseline. The origin of the receptors is a human donor with classical Hodgkin lymphoma.

V and J are TRBV29-1 and TRBJ2-5; D gene ambiguous. Germline V gives CDR1 SQVTM, CDR2 ANQGSEA. Trimming left V 5 bases short and J 0 bases short, with 7 bases between. CDR3 length equals 12 residues. The CDR3 nucleotides are TGCAGCGTTAAGCAGTACCAAGAGACCCAGTACTTC. Residues: CSVKQYQETQYF. The variable domain in full, completed from reference TRBV29-1 and TRBJ2-5, reads SAVISQKPSRDICQRGTSLTIQCQVDSQVTMMFWYRQQPGQSLTLIATANQGSEATYESGFVIDKFPISRPNLTFSTLTVSNMSPEDSSIYLCSVKQYQETQYFGPGTRLLVL.

The CDR3 DNA reads as TGTGCCAGCAGCCCTTCTGAGCCTAGCACAGATACGCAGTATTTT. Protein product: CASSPSEPSTDTQYF. The rearrangement links TRBV5-4 to TRBJ2-3, with D hard to call. The germline V and J ends were trimmed by 4 bases and 0 bases, with 12 bases remaining between them. Germline V gene sequence: CDR1 SGHNT, CDR2 YYREEE (reference sequence). This CDR3 contains 15 residues. The whole variable domain, filled in from reference TRBV5-4 and TRBJ2-3, reads ETGVTQSPTHLIKTRGQQVTLRCSSQSGHNTVSWYQQALGQGPQFIFQYYREEENGRGNFPPRFSGLQFPNYSSELNVNALELDDSALYLCASSPSEPSTDTQYFGPGTRLTVL.

This rearrangement joins TRBV4-1 to TRBJ1-5; D is possibly TRBD1 (5 bases). This CDR3 is 15 amino acids long. From germline, CDR1 is MGHRA and CDR2 YSYEKL. V was trimmed by 0 bases and J by 5 bases, leaving 11 bases between them. CDR3 DNA sequence: TGCGCCAGCAGCCAAGAGGGTCAGGGCTATCAGCCCCAGCATTTT. Protein sequence: CASSQEGQGYQPQHF.

This clone is medium-sized (0.01 to 0.1%) by share. V is TRBV19 and J is TRBJ1-1; D is unclear. Between the trimmed V and J ends, which lost 1 base and 1 base, there was a span of 10 bases. Germline-derived CDR1 and CDR2 are LNHDA and SQIVND (reference sequence). CDR3 length: 15 amino acids. Here the CDR3 reads CASSIGSDGNTEAFF. The DNA of the CDR3 is TGTGCCAGTAGTATAGGATCCGACGGGAACACTGAAGCTTTCTTT.

This chain uses TRBV2 with TRBJ1-4; D gene ambiguous. The CDR3 consists of 15 residues. Germline-derived CDR1 and CDR2 are SNHLY and FYNNEI. V lost 3 bases and J lost 7, with 15 bases in between. The CDR3, as DNA: TGTGCCAGCAGTGACACAGCCAGCCGGTCTGAAAAACTGTTTTTT. This encodes CASSDTASRSEKLFF.

This sequence joins TRBV30 and TRBJ1-3, with D unresolved. This CDR3 has 13 residues. Germline V gene sequence: CDR1 GTSNPN, CDR2 SVGIG (reference sequence). Trimming took off 4 bases at V and 4 bases at J, with 11 bases between the two ends. CDR3 coding DNA: TGTGCCTGGAACCTCGGCATGGGAAACACCATATATTTT. This codes for CAWNLGMGNTIYF.

The gene calls are TRBV7-2 and TRBJ1-1; 9 positions agree with TRBD1. The J segment lost 3 bases and the V segment lost 5 bases, leaving 7 bases of the junction unmatched. This CDR3 has 15 amino acids. Germline V gives CDR1 SGHTA, CDR2 FQGNSA. This CDR3 reads CASSPYRGQDTEAFF. As DNA, the CDR3 is TGTGCCAGCAGCCCCTACAGGGGGCAGGACACTGAAGCTTTCTTT.

V is TRBV4-2 and J is TRBJ2-1; D is perhaps TRBD2 (6 bases). The CDR3 sequence is 16 residues long. Germline-derived CDR1 and CDR2 are LGHNA and YNFKEQ. The V and J ends lost 0 bases and 5 bases respectively, with 14 bases between them. CDR3 nucleotides: TGTGCCAGCAGCCAAGAAAAGGGACTCCCAAACAATGAGCAGTTCTTC. Its translation is CASSQEKGLPNNEQFF.

The chain couples TRBV10-1 to TRBJ2-3; tentatively, D is TRBD2 (6 bases). The CDR3 sequence is 16 residues long. Between the trimmed V and J ends, which lost 10 bases and 2 bases, there was a span of 22 bases. Looked up from germline, CDR1 is WNHNN and CDR2 is SYGVQD (reference sequence). The CDR3 nucleotides read TGCGCCACCGAAGATCGGCAGCGGAGGGACACAGATACGCAGTATTTT. Amino acid sequence: CATEDRQRRDTDTQYF.

This chain joins TRBV7-3 and TRBJ2-5; 7 nucleotides line up with TRBD1. From germline, CDR1 is SGHTA and CDR2 FQGTGA. The CDR3 contains 14 residues. V shed 5 bases and J 2 bases; nucleotides not matched to a gene: 5. The CDR3 protein is CASSPRQGQETQYF. CDR3 DNA: TGTGCCAGCAGCCCCCGACAGGGTCAAGAGACCCAGTACTTC.

The rearrangement joins TRBV19 to TRBJ1-1; D is perhaps TRBD1 (5 bases). Trimming shortened V by 6 bases and J by 3 bases, and 11 bases separated the two germline ends. The CDR3 consists of 13 residues. Germline V gene data show CDR1 as LNHDA and CDR2 as SQIVND (reference sequence). CDR3 DNA: TGTGCCAGTAGCAGGGCAGGATACACTGAAGCTTTCTTT. Its translation is CASSRAGYTEAFF.

This clone was observed a handful of times. J is TRBJ1-5 and V is TRBV27; D is ambiguous. From germline, CDR1 is MNHEY and CDR2 SMNVEV (reference sequence). The V and J ends lost 1 base and 2 bases respectively, with 6 bases between them. This CDR3 has 14 residues. In DNA, the CDR3 is TGTGCCAGCAGTTTATACTTCCGCAATCAGCCCCAGCATTTT. Its protein product is CASSLYFRNQPQHF.

This chain joins TRBV5-4 and TRBJ1-1; D remains unclear. CDR3 length equals 19 residues. The V end was cut by 0 bases, the J end by 0 bases, with 21 bases between. Germline V lookup: CDR1 SGHNT, CDR2 YYREEE (reference sequence). CDR3 sequence reads: CASSLGATMAELMNTEAFF. CDR3 bases: TGTGCCAGCAGCTTGGGGGCCACCATGGCTGAACTTATGAACACTGAAGCTTTCTTT.

V is TRBV30 and J is TRBJ2-1; weak D call: TRBD2 (6 bases). CDR3 length: 13 residues. Per germline, CDR1 GTSNPN and CDR2 SVGIG (reference sequence). Between the trimmed V and J ends, which lost 3 bases and 0 bases, there was a span of 6 bases. The DNA for the CDR3 is TGTGCCTGGAGGGAGGGCTCCTACAATGAGCAGTTCTTC. Translation: CAWREGSYNEQFF. Drawing the rest from reference TRBV30 and TRBJ2-1, the complete variable domain is SQTIHQWPATLVQPVGSPLSLECTVEGTSNPNLYWYRQAAGRGLQLLFYSVGIGQISSEVPQNLSASRPQDRQFILSSKKLLLSDSGFYLCAWREGSYNEQFFGPGTRLTVL.

The J gene is TRBJ2-1, the V gene TRBV28; the D is unclear. Germline V lookup: CDR1 MDHEN, CDR2 SYDVKM. This CDR3 is built from 12 residues. Trimming stripped 4 bases from V and 3 bases from J, with 4 bases between. The CDR3 DNA reads as TGTGCCAGCAGTTCTAACTACAATGAGCAGTTCTTC. Translating gives CASSSNYNEQFF.

The chain uses TRBV9 and TRBJ2-1; 9 bases line up with TRBD2. This CDR3 is built from 16 residues. CDR1 SGDLS and CDR2 YYNGEE come from the germline V gene. V lost 0 bases to trimming and J lost 4 bases; unmatched junction nucleotides: 5. CDR3 region: CASSVASSGIYNEQFF. DNA for the CDR3: TGTGCCAGCAGCGTAGCATCTAGCGGGATATACAATGAGCAGTTCTTC.

The genes are TRBV27 and TRBJ1-5, with D perhaps TRBD1 (5 bases). The CDR3 loop spans 15 amino acids. V shed 0 bases and J shed 6 bases, with 12 bases lying between them. CDR1 and CDR2 from the germline V gene are MNHEY and SMNVEV (reference sequence). CDR3 sequence (DNA): TGTGCCAGCAGTTTATCGTTGGCAGGGTTTCAGCCCCAGCATTTT. Encoded protein: CASSLSLAGFQPQHF.

The sample holds a few counts of this clone. The chain is built from TRBV9 and TRBJ2-1; no firm D call. Per the germline V gene, CDR1 is SGDLS and CDR2 is YYNGEE. CDR3 length: 14 amino acids. V was shortened by 4 bases and J by 3 bases, with 11 bases between the two germline ends. CDR3 bases: TGTGCCAGCAGCCCCCTGCCGGTCTACAATGAGCAGTTCTTC. This encodes CASSPLPVYNEQFF.

The chain couples TRBV5-6 to TRBJ2-7, with 7 bases that match TRBD1. The CDR3 runs to 11 residues. With V trimmed by 1 base and J by 11 bases, 3 bases remained unmatched. The V gene's germline CDR1 is SGHDT and CDR2 YYEEEE. Here the CDR3 reads CASSLRGHEYF. The CDR3 DNA follows: TGTGCCAGCAGCTTGAGGGGGCATGAGTACTTC.

The chain recombines TRBV18 with TRBJ2-7; no firm D call. V dropped 2 bases and J dropped 3 bases, with 11 bases sitting between them. Per the germline V gene, CDR1 is KGHSH and CDR2 is LQKENI. The CDR3 has 14 residues. The CDR3 protein is CASSPGAGYYEQYF. The CDR3 nucleotides are TGTGCCAGCTCACCAGGAGCCGGTTACTACGAGCAGTACTTC.

The chain couples TRBV21-1 to TRBJ1-1. TRBV21-1 is a listed pseudogene. The length of the CDR3 is 17 residues. The CDR3, as DNA: TGTGCCAGCAGCAAAGGAGCGGGGTGGGAGGTCGGCACTGAAGCTTTCTTT. It is translated as CASSKGAGWEVGTEAFF.

The genes are TRBV9 and TRBJ1-3; unclear D gene. CDR1 is SGDLS and CDR2 is YYNGEE in the germline V gene. The length of the CDR3 is 13 residues. V dropped 4 bases and J dropped 0 bases, with 5 bases sitting between them. The CDR3 DNA is TGTGCCAGCAGCCTGGACTCTGGAAACACCATATATTTT. It encodes CASSLDSGNTIYF.

This clone was recorded only once. The chain recombines TRBV7-2 with TRBJ1-4; unclear D gene. The CDR3 runs 14 residues. Germline V gives CDR1 SGHTA, CDR2 FQGNSA. V was shortened by 2 bases and J by 8 bases, with 12 bases between the two germline ends. Written as DNA, the CDR3 is TGTGCCAGCAGCTTATTCGGGCTGGGCGAAAAACTGTTTTTT. This translates into CASSLFGLGEKLFF.

The V gene is TRBV5-1, the J gene TRBJ2-7; D uncertain. Per the germline V gene, CDR1 is SGHRS and CDR2 is YFSETQ. V was shortened by 3 bases and J by 3 bases, with 7 bases between the two germline ends. The CDR3 has 12 residues. This CDR3 is CASSYDGYEQYF. In DNA form, the CDR3 reads TGCGCCAGCAGCTACGACGGCTACGAGCAGTACTTC.

The chain combines TRBV28 with TRBJ2-7; D is undetermined. The CDR3 is made up of 15 amino acids. Germline loops: CDR1 MDHEN, CDR2 SYDVKM. V lost 5 bases, J lost 0 bases, and 14 bases lay in between. As DNA, the CDR3 is TGTGCCAGCAGTGCGTCTACTCCCGGCTCCTACGAGCAGTACTTC. The encoded protein is CASSASTPGSYEQYF.